The rows below give T cell receptor beta chains drawn from one sample of a study of OX40 agonist ivuxolimab in advanced cancers. Only in-frame clones appear in the TCRdb table, and some are missing; sequencing was by immunoSEQ multiplex PCR. The data show around 84,000 clones, around 94% seen once. The sample in question was CD4+ or CD8+ T cells sorted from blood, obtained in a trial of the OX40 agonist ivuxolimab. Receptors originate from an adult with an advanced solid tumor such as melanoma, head and neck, liver or kidney cancer. CDR3s include the opening cysteine and the closing phenylalanine or tryptophan. The D gene is left open where the match is weak. Clone size, where shown, is once, few, many, or a class for clones that have expanded.

j_gene	abundance	d_gene	v_gene	CDR3aa	CDR3nt
TRBJ2-3	NA	TRBD2	TRBV5-4	CASSLGEGTQYF	TGTGCCAGCAGCTTGGGGGAGGGGACGCAGTATTTT
TRBJ2-1	NA	TRBD2	TRBV7-3	CASSLLAGDSYNEQFF	TGTGCCAGCAGCTTACTAGCGGGAGACTCCTACAATGAGCAGTTCTTC
TRBJ2-7	NA	NA	TRBV13	CASSMTQSYEQYF	TGTGCCAGCAGCATGACACAGAGCTACGAGCAGTACTTC
TRBJ1-5	once	TRBD1	TRBV28	CASSGARGESVSQPQHF	TGTGCCAGCAGCGGGGCCAGGGGGGAAAGCGTTAGCCAGCCCCAGCATTTT
TRBJ2-1	once	NA	TRBV19	CASNTPGSSYNEQFF	TGTGCCAGTAACACCCCCGGGAGCTCCTACAATGAGCAGTTCTTC
TRBJ1-1	NA	NA	TRBV5-4	CASSGSQLEAFF	TGTGCCAGCAGCGGATCACAGCTTGAAGCTTTCTTT
TRBJ2-7	NA	NA	TRBV11-3	CASSLSATLLNEQYF	TGTGCCAGCAGCTTATCAGCGACACTTCTCAACGAGCAGTACTTC
TRBJ1-2	NA	NA	TRBV19	CASSIIPSAGPGDRYTF	TGTGCCAGTAGTATAATCCCTTCGGCAGGCCCCGGAGATCGCTACACCTTC
TRBJ2-3	NA	NA	TRBV27	CASSPALGTDTQYF	TGTGCCAGCAGTCCGGCCCTCGGCACAGATACGCAGTATTTT
TRBJ1-1	NA	NA	TRBV7-9	CASSLVPNTEAFF	TGTGCCAGCAGCTTAGTTCCGAACACTGAAGCTTTCTTT
TRBJ2-7	NA	NA	TRBV7-9	CASRFRQFRIYEQYF	TGTGCCAGCAGATTCAGACAGTTTCGTATCTACGAGCAGTACTTC
TRBJ2-3	NA	NA	TRBV28	CASSPGFKSGPDTQYF	TGTGCCAGCAGTCCGGGTTTTAAAAGTGGTCCAGATACGCAGTATTTT
TRBJ2-7	NA	NA	TRBV5-1	CASSLWEASYEQYF	TGCGCCAGCAGCTTGTGGGAGGCCTCCTACGAGCAGTACTTC
TRBJ2-2	NA	TRBD2	TRBV9	CASSDSGGNTGELFF	TGTGCCAGCAGCGATAGCGGGGGGAACACCGGGGAGCTGTTTTTT
TRBJ1-5	NA	NA	TRBV5-4	CASSFGRPGDNQPQHF	TGTGCCAGCAGCTTCGGAAGGCCAGGGGACAATCAGCCCCAGCATTTT
TRBJ2-6	NA	NA	TRBV19	CASSPGPTGANVLTF	TGTGCCAGTAGTCCGGGCCCGACTGGGGCCAACGTCCTGACTTTC
TRBJ2-7	NA	TRBD1	TRBV7-7	CASSLGTGGSEQYF	TGTGCTAGCAGCCTTGGGACAGGGGGCAGCGAGCAGTACTTC
TRBJ1-2	NA	NA	TRBV2	CASSEALRGSNYGYTF	TGTGCCAGCAGTGAAGCGCTTCGTGGCAGTAACTATGGCTACACCTTC
TRBJ2-2	NA	NA	TRBV7-9	CASSPGQGGELFF	TGTGCCAGCAGCCCGGGGCAGGGCGGGGAGCTGTTTTTT
TRBJ1-5	NA	NA	TRBV4-3	CASSHQSRETGQPQHF	TGCGCCAGCAGCCATCAAAGCCGGGAGACGGGGCAGCCCCAGCATTTT
TRBJ2-5	NA	NA	TRBV28	CASSLSLTGETQYF	TGTGCCAGCAGTTTATCGCTGACTGGGGAGACCCAGTACTTC
TRBJ1-1	NA	NA	TRBV13	CASSPGRTNTEAFF	TGTGCCAGCAGCCCGGGAAGGACGAACACTGAAGCTTTCTTT
TRBJ2-7	NA	NA	TRBV7-2	CASSFLFYEQYF	TGTGCCAGCAGCTTTCTATTCTACGAGCAGTACTTC
TRBJ2-7	NA	NA	TRBV19	CASRLSVRETSYEQYF	TGTGCCAGTAGGCTGTCCGTTAGGGAGACGTCCTACGAGCAGTACTTC
TRBJ2-7	NA	NA	TRBV5-1	CASSPGIDSYYEQYF	TGCGCCAGCAGCCCTGGAATTGACAGCTACTACGAGCAGTACTTC
TRBJ2-7	NA	TRBD1	TRBV5-4	CASSYDRGQYEQYF	TGTGCCAGCAGTTATGACAGGGGGCAATACGAGCAGTACTTC
TRBJ2-7	NA	NA	TRBV2	CASSSFRERHYEQYF	TGTGCCAGCAGTTCGTTCCGGGAGAGACACTACGAGCAGTACTTC
TRBJ2-5	NA	NA	TRBV6-4	CASSEGRLPQETQYF	TGTGCCAGCAGTGAGGGCAGACTACCCCAAGAGACCCAGTACTTC
TRBJ1-1	NA	NA	TRBV4-2	CASSQDYEAYLNTEAFF	TGTGCCAGCAGCCAAGATTATGAAGCCTACCTGAACACTGAAGCTTTCTTT
TRBJ1-1	NA	TRBD1	TRBV10-3	CAISEERGPTEAFF	TGTGCCATCAGTGAGGAGAGGGGGCCCACTGAAGCTTTCTTT
TRBJ2-7	NA	NA	TRBV9	CASSPYRDSLSEQYF	TGTGCCAGCAGCCCTTACAGGGATTCCCTCTCCGAGCAGTACTTC
TRBJ2-3	NA	NA	TRBV4-1	CASSQDGGTDTQYF	TGCGCCAGCAGCCAAGATGGCGGCACAGATACGCAGTATTTT
TRBJ2-3	NA	NA	TRBV6-6	CASSWGTDTQYF	TGTGCCAGCAGTTGGGGCACAGATACGCAGTATTTT
TRBJ2-1	few	TRBD1	TRBV6-5	CASQPGQIYNEQFF	TGTGCCAGTCAACCGGGACAGATTTACAATGAGCAGTTCTTC
TRBJ2-1	NA	NA	TRBV5-1	CASSYPSREASSYNEQFF	TGCGCCAGCAGCTACCCCTCTAGGGAAGCGAGCTCCTACAATGAGCAGTTCTTC
TRBJ2-3	NA	NA	TRBV15	CATSRGIGRTLTDTQYF	TGTGCCACCAGCAGAGGCATAGGGCGAACCCTCACAGATACGCAGTATTTT
TRBJ2-1	NA	NA	TRBV18	CASSSRGRIYNEQFF	TGTGCCAGCTCATCCAGGGGTAGAATCTACAATGAGCAGTTCTTC
TRBJ1-2	NA	NA	TRBV11-1	CASRKGISYGYTF	TGTGCCAGCAGAAAGGGAATCAGCTATGGCTACACCTTC
TRBJ1-1	NA	TRBD1	TRBV25-1	CASSEDLRGTEAFF	TGTGCCAGCAGTGAAGATCTCAGGGGGACTGAAGCTTTCTTT
TRBJ2-5	NA	TRBD1	TRBV5-6	CASDDRDRTQYF	TGTGCCAGCGACGACAGGGATAGGACCCAGTACTTC
TRBJ1-1	NA	NA	TRBV12-5	CASGPPRGRGSHMNTEAFF	TGTGCTAGTGGTCCTCCCCGCGGCAGGGGCTCCCATATGAACACTGAAGCTTTCTTT
TRBJ1-1	NA	TRBD1	TRBV6-5	CASSLTGDEAFF	TGTGCCAGCAGTTTGACAGGGGATGAAGCTTTCTTT
TRBJ2-1	NA	TRBD2	TRBV27	CASSLAGGSNEQFF	TGTGCCAGCAGTTTAGCGGGAGGTTCCAATGAGCAGTTCTTC
TRBJ1-2	NA	NA	TRBV5-7	CASSWGARGLNYGYTF	TGTGCCAGCAGCTGGGGGGCGCGGGGACTCAACTATGGCTACACCTTC
TRBJ2-3	NA	TRBD2	TRBV9	CASSVFAGDTDTQYF	TGTGCCAGCAGCGTATTTGCGGGAGACACAGATACGCAGTATTTT
TRBJ2-6	NA	NA	TRBV28	CASSLWTLTGANVLTF	TGTGCCAGCAGTTTATGGACTCTCACTGGGGCCAACGTCCTGACTTTC
TRBJ2-1	NA	NA	TRBV30	CAWSVGVSSYNEQFF	TGTGCCTGGAGTGTAGGAGTTAGCTCCTACAATGAGCAGTTCTTC
TRBJ2-1	NA	TRBD2	TRBV5-6	CASSLGLAVDEQFF	TGTGCCAGCAGCTTGGGTCTAGCGGTCGATGAGCAGTTCTTC
TRBJ2-3	NA	TRBD2	TRBV10-3	CAIRGLDTDTQYF	TGTGCCATCAGGGGACTAGACACAGATACGCAGTATTTT
TRBJ2-7	NA	TRBD2	TRBV5-6	CASSLWSGVSYEQYF	TGTGCCAGCAGCTTGTGGAGCGGGGTCTCCTACGAGCAGTACTTC
TRBJ2-1	NA	NA	TRBV7-2	CASSPALSEQFF	TGTGCCAGCAGCCCCGCCCTGAGTGAGCAGTTCTTC
TRBJ2-7	NA	NA	TRBV7-2	CASSPADYEQYF	TGTGCCAGCAGCCCCGCCGACTACGAGCAGTACTTC
TRBJ2-1	NA	TRBD1	TRBV15	CATSISTGGANNEQFF	TGTGCCACCAGCATCAGCACAGGGGGAGCTAACAATGAGCAGTTCTTC
TRBJ2-1	NA	TRBD2	TRBV6-5	CASSFSGRARNEQFF	TGTGCCAGCAGCTTTAGCGGGAGGGCCCGCAATGAGCAGTTCTTC
TRBJ2-6	NA	NA	TRBV7-2	CASSTWGPPVSGANVLTF	TGTGCCAGCAGCACTTGGGGACCGCCCGTCTCAGGGGCCAACGTCCTGACTTTC